These 9 T cell receptor beta chains were sequenced from one sample in a study of response to subunit inactivated influenza vaccine. TCRdb re-analysed the RT-PCR reads in MiXCR, keeping a single row per CDR3 protein. In the table there are about half a million distinct CDR3 sequences, about a tenth of which are singletons. Sequencing used PBMCs from blood, obtained around seven weeks after vaccination. These receptors were collected from a man between 45 and 60 years old who received an inactivated influenza vaccine.

This clonotype was counted between two and nine times. This chain connects TRBV10-2 to TRBJ2-2; D possibly corresponds to TRBD1 (5 bases). The CDR3 extends over 13 amino acids. Germline V gene lookup returns CDR1 WSHSY and CDR2 SAAADI. Between the trimmed V and J ends, which lost 4 bases and 7 bases, there was a span of 10 bases. In nucleotides, the CDR3 is TGCGCCAGCAGTGGGCAGGGTGTCGGGGAGCTGTTTTTT. Translated: CASSGQGVGELFF.

J is TRBJ2-7 and V is TRBV5-1; TRBD2 aligns across 15 bases. CDR1 and CDR2 from the germline V gene are SGHRS and YFSETQ. This CDR3 is built from 18 residues. V gave up 4 bases and J gave up 0 bases; unmatched junction bases: 8. The CDR3 nucleotides read TGCGCCAGCAGCCACGGGACTAGCGGGAGGTACCTCTCCTACGAGCAGTACTTC. As protein: CASSHGTSGRYLSYEQYF.

The chain combines TRBV10-3 with TRBJ1-4, with D perhaps TRBD1 (5 bases). V lost 3 bases and J 8 bases, leaving 13 bases between the germline ends. The CDR3 loop spans 14 amino acids. Germline values: CDR1 ENHRY, CDR2 SYGVKD. This CDR3 reads CAISDGRAQEKLFF. The CDR3 bases are TGTGCCATCAGTGACGGCAGGGCACAGGAAAAACTGTTTTTT.

This clonotype was detected a few times. This chain uses TRBV5-1 with TRBJ2-1; TRBD2 matches 10 bases. J gave up 0 bases and V 2 bases, and 2 bases lay outside the gene matches. Looked up from germline, CDR1 is SGHRS and CDR2 is YFSETQ. This CDR3 region has 16 residues. CDR3 sequence reads: CASSFQRGGSYNEQFF. CDR3 nucleotides: TGCGCCAGCAGCTTTCAGCGGGGGGGCTCCTACAATGAGCAGTTCTTC.

The chain employs TRBV20-1 and TRBJ2-7; D gene ambiguous. V lost 3 bases and J lost 6, with 9 bases in between. The CDR3 has 11 residues. CDR1 is DFQATT and CDR2 is SNEGSKA in the germline V gene (reference sequence). CDR3 nucleotides: TGCAGTGCTAGCCAACTACTCGAGCAGTACTTC. Its protein is CSASQLLEQYF.

The rearrangement links TRBV10-2 to TRBJ2-1; 10 positions match TRBD2. The CDR3 loop spans 17 amino acids. V shed 7 bases and J 2 bases; nucleotides not matched to a gene: 11. Per germline, CDR1 WSHSY and CDR2 SAAADI. The CDR3: CASNSGGPPHPYNEQFF. In nucleotides, the CDR3 is TGCGCCAGCAATAGCGGGGGGCCCCCCCACCCCTACAATGAGCAGTTCTTC.

The sample holds many counts of this clonotype. The chain is built from TRBV29-1 and TRBJ1-5; D is possibly TRBD1 (6 bases). This CDR3 is 14 amino acids long. Trimming removed 7 bases from V and 0 bases from J, with 13 bases in between. The germline V gene has CDR1 SQVTM and CDR2 ANQGSEA. CDR3 region: CSASQGTSNQPQHF. The CDR3 DNA is TGCAGCGCCAGCCAGGGGACTAGCAATCAGCCCCAGCATTTT.

This clonotype was observed a few times. V and J are TRBV24-1 and TRBJ2-5, with D perhaps TRBD1 (5 bases). The CDR3 consists of 15 residues. V was cut by 4 bases and J by 1 base, with 12 bases left in between. The germline V gene encodes CDR1 KGHDR and CDR2 SFDVKD. The CDR3 nucleotides are TGTGCCACCAGTGACGCAGGGTACGGCCAAGAGACCCAGTACTTC. Translating it yields CATSDAGYGQETQYF.

This clonotype was seen repeatedly, ten times or more. The chain joins TRBV20-1 to TRBJ1-6, with D possibly TRBD1 on 5 matching bases. Germline-derived CDR1 and CDR2 are DFQATT and SNEGSKA (reference sequence). The CDR3 consists of 16 residues. V lost 2 bases to trimming and J lost 9 bases, with 20 bases between them. In DNA, the CDR3 is TGCAGTGCTAGAAGTGTCAGGGCATCGCAAAGTTCACCCCTCCACTTT. Translated, it gives CSARSVRASQSSPLHF.